Listed below are T cell receptor beta chains from one sample, sequenced in a study of identical twins. TCRdb processed the 5' RACE reads anew with MiXCR; each CDR3 protein has one entry. The data contain roughly 690,000 distinct CDR3 sequences, 21% of them singletons. These records were also assigned to another study, of T cells expressing NK-cell markers.

Sequencing was carried out using PBMCs. The receptors derive from a woman between 18 and 29 years old in good health. Each CDR3 is given with its conserved first and last residue. Fields, in order: V gene, CDR3 protein.

V: TRBV5-1
CDR3: CASSWDRTGHYNEQFF

V: TRBV20-1
CDR3: CSARDRRFSNQPQHF

V: TRBV20-1
CDR3: CSARASGSSPYEQYF

V: TRBV5-6
CDR3: CASSAGPGGFNEQFF

V: TRBV10-3
CDR3: CAIRHNSNQPQHF

V: TRBV20-1
CDR3: CSASETGVEQFF

V: TRBV20-1
CDR3: CSVASGAQLNEQFF

V: TRBV9
CDR3: CASSVESGWSTDTQYF

V: TRBV20-1
CDR3: CSASQTDRTEAFF

V: TRBV12-3/TRBV12-4
CDR3: CASTLAGSGELFF

V: TRBV20-1
CDR3: CSARGTLAKNIQYF

V: TRBV5-1
CDR3: CASSLDPSGKLTGELFF

V: TRBV2
CDR3: CASSEDSYYGYTF

V: TRBV6-5
CDR3: CASSYDPWTWDEQFF

V: TRBV9
CDR3: CASSVGGSGGSSYEQYF

V: TRBV20-1
CDR3: CSARGGRNSPLHF

V: TRBV27
CDR3: CASSLISGTLASPLHF

V: TRBV7-2
CDR3: CASSTGSVQETQYF

V: TRBV6-2/TRBV6-3
CDR3: CASRDGLSVNEQFF

V: TRBV7-2
CDR3: CASSLVSGRGEETQYF

V: TRBV6-1
CDR3: CASRLMTGELFF

V: TRBV2
CDR3: CASLYPQETQYF

V: TRBV20-1
CDR3: CSARARYEQYF

V: TRBV5-6
CDR3: CASSFESSGANVLTF

V: TRBV20-1
CDR3: CSARRGNPDTQYF

V: TRBV6-1
CDR3: CASSGGGAGANVLTF

V: TRBV20-1
CDR3: CSANPLNTEAFF

V: TRBV20-1
CDR3: CGEKKPSYEQYF

V: TRBV5-1
CDR3: CASSLIGLSYEQYF

V: TRBV5-1
CDR3: CASSLSGQGDQPQHF

V: TRBV20-1
CDR3: CSAIKGAGAKNIQYF

V: TRBV3-1
CDR3: CASSQKSWTGTTPLHF

V: TRBV7-9
CDR3: CASSLMLDTQYF

V: TRBV7-9
CDR3: CASSSARDNIAETQYF

V: TRBV12-3/TRBV12-4
CDR3: CASSPPLSYEQYF

V: TRBV7-2
CDR3: CASSLSGTSSTDTQYF

V: TRBV12-3/TRBV12-4
CDR3: CASSKTHLVGDTQYF

V: TRBV7-2
CDR3: CASSSYTNTGELFF

V: TRBV29-1
CDR3: CSVARESGELFF

V: TRBV6-1
CDR3: CASSEWAPHEQYF

V: TRBV20-1
CDR3: CSAFDRGRIDTQYF

V: TRBV29-1
CDR3: CSVYLGAGANVLTF

V: TRBV10-3
CDR3: CAITATGDYGYTF

V: TRBV20-1
CDR3: CSATTGDYGYTF

V: TRBV12-3/TRBV12-4
CDR3: CASSFIGQPQHF

V: TRBV5-1
CDR3: CASSLEVGGTDTQYF

V: TRBV20-1
CDR3: CSANGRGTDTQYF

V: TRBV27
CDR3: CASSPLSGNTIYF

V: TRBV7-8
CDR3: CASSTGDRGAEQFF

V: TRBV2
CDR3: CASSQPRDRNTDTQYF

V: TRBV12-3/TRBV12-4
CDR3: CASTPGPSSGYTF

V: TRBV20-1
CDR3: CSARIYTEAFF

V: TRBV6-1
CDR3: CASTSGGNSPLHF

V: TRBV6-1
CDR3: CASIGTFHSNQPQHF

V: TRBV11-2
CDR3: CASSDRTTEAFF

V: TRBV9
CDR3: CASSVGGGVDNEQFF

V: TRBV29-1
CDR3: CSILGGTEAFF

V: TRBV5-5
CDR3: CASTSASGRGEQYF

V: TRBV4-2
CDR3: CASSAMRGGQETQYF